This T cell receptor beta chain is drawn from a study of spatial heterogeneity in lung cancer. Whole-study context: Raw reads contained each unique TCR and UMI combination more than ten times on average. Study-level points and caveats: The study found that expanded intratumoral alpha and beta TCR counts tracked tumor mutation counts.

Stated time point: sample taken at primary tumor resection. Donation came from over 60 patients with untreated early-stage non-small cell lung cancer. No cell sorting; template was whole RNA from tumor, lung tissue or PBMC. TCRdb independently ran MiXCR on the 5' RACE reads; one entry per CDR3 protein. Of under 15,000 distinct CDR3 sequences detected, 4.5% to 6% appear once; the ten largest clones hold 8.5% to 14%. This clonotype was observed many times. Its antigen is still unknown. Sample: lung tumor tissue, taken at surgery. This receptor was taken from a female donor with early-stage non-small cell lung cancer.

The CDR3: CASSLYGERQPQHF. The CDR3 DNA follows: TGTGCCAGCAGCTTGTACGGGGAGAGGCAGCCCCAGCATTTT. The chain carries TRBV5-4 and TRBJ1-5; no definite D call. The germline V gene encodes CDR1 SGHNT and CDR2 YYREEE (reference sequence). CDR3 length: 14 residues. V was pared by 1 base and J by 7 bases, with 12 bases between. Full variable domain (remainder filled in from reference TRBV5-4 and TRBJ1-5): ETGVTQSPTHLIKTRGQQVTLRCSSQSGHNTVSWYQQALGQGPQFIFQYYREEENGRGNFPPRFSGLQFPNYSSELNVNALELDDSALYLCASSLYGERQPQHFGDGTRLSIL.